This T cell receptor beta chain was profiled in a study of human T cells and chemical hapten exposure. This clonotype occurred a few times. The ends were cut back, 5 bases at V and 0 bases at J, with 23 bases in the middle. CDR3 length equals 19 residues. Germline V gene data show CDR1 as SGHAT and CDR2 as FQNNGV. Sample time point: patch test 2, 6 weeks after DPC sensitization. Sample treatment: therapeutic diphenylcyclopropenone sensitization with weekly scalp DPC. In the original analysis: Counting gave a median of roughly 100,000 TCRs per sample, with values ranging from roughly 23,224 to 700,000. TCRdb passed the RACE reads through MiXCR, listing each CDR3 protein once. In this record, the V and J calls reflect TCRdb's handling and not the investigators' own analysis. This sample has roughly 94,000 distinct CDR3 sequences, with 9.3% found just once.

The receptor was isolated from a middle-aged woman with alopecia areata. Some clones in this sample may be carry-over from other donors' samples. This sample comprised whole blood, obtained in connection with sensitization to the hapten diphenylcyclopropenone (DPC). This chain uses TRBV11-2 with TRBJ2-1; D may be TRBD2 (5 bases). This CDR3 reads CASSQLGGFQRSSYNEQFF. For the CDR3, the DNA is TGTGCCAGCAGCCAGTTAGGAGGTTTCCAGCGGAGCTCCTACAATGAGCAGTTCTTC. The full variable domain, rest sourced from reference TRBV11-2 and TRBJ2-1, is EAGVAQSPRYKIIEKRQSVAFWCNPISGHATLYWYQQILGQGPKLLIQFQNNGVVDDSQLPKDRFSAERLKGVDSTLKIQPAKLEDSAVYLCASSQLGGFQRSSYNEQFFGPGTRLTVL.